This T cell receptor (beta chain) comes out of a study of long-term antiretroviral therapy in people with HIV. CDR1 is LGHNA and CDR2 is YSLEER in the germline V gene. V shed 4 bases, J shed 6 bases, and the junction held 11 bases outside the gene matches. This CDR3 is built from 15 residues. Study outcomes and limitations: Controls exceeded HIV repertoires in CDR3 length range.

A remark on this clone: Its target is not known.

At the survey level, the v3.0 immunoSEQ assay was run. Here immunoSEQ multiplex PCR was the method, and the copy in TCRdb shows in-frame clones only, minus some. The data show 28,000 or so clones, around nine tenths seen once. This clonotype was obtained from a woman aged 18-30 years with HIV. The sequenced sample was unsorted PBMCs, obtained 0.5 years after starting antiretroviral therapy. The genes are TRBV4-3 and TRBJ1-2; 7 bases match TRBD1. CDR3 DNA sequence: TGCGCCAGCAGCCGTAGACAGGGAAAGGGGCATGGCTACACCTTC. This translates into CASSRRQGKGHGYTF.